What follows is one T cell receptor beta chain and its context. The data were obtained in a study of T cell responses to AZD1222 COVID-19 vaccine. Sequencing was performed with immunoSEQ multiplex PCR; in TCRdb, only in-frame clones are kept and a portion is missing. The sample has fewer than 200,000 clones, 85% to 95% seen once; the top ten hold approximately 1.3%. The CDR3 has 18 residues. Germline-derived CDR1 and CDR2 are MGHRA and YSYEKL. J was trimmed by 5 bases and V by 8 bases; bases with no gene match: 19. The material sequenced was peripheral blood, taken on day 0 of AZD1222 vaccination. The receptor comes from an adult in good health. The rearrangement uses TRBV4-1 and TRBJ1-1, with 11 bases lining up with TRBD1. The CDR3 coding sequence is TGCGCCAGCTGCCGGGGATTAGGGACAGGGGGGGAAGGGACTGAAGCTTTCTTT. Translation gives CASCRGLGTGGEGTEAFF.